This TCR beta chain was recorded in a study of control samples from healthy donors and cancer patients. Method: immunoSEQ multiplex PCR; TCRdb's copy keeps in-frame clones and lacks some. The sample records 50,000 or so clones, over 70% being singletons. The CDR3 extends over 17 amino acids. The germline V gene has CDR1 MGHRA and CDR2 YSYEKL. Trimming stripped 1 base from V and 8 bases from J, with 21 bases between. V and J are TRBV4-1 and TRBJ2-1; D perhaps matches TRBD2 (6 bases). The TCR was taken from a man in his 70s in good health. The source material was blood. DNA for the CDR3: TGCGCCAGCAGCCAAGTTTCCGGGACTTCTTTCCCCTATGAGCAGTTCTTC. Residues: CASSQVSGTSFPYEQFF.